This TCR beta chain was found in a study of post-analysis software for immune sequencing data. Study details: The study covered relapsing-remitting, secondary progressive and progressive-relapsing courses of multiple sclerosis. Study-level results: Elevated frequency relative to controls characterized several TRBV segments in patients, TRBV5-6, TRBV5-1 and TRBV20-1 among them.

Germline CDR1 is LGHNA and CDR2 is YSLEER. The CDR3 runs 15 residues. V was trimmed by 0 bases and J by 6 bases, leaving 13 bases between them. In the case of this clonotype: The antigen is not known.

Prepared libraries of TCR beta cDNA carried unique molecular identifiers. Using its own MiXCR run on the PCR reads, TCRdb lists one record per CDR3 protein. The sample includes 600,000 to 700,000 distinct CDR3 sequences, approximately 59% of them seen just once. This chain joins TRBV4-3 and TRBJ2-3; tentatively, D is TRBD2 (6 bases). This receptor was identified in a girl between 2 and 10 years old with multiple sclerosis. The specimen sequenced was blood. CDR3 DNA: TGCGCCAGCAGCCAAGATGGGGTAGGGAGGGATACGCAGTATTTT. This gives the protein CASSQDGVGRDTQYF.